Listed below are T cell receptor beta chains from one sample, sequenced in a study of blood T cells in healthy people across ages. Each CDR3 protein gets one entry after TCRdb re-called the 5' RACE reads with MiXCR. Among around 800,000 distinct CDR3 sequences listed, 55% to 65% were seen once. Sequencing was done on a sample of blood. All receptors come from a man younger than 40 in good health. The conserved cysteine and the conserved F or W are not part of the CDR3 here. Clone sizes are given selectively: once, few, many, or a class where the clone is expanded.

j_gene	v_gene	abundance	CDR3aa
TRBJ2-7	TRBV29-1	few	SVETDYEQY
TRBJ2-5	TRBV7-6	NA	ASSVAQEGREQY
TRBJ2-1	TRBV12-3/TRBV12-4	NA	ASSEQRPINNEQF
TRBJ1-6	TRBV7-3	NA	ASSPRTLSLSYNSPLH
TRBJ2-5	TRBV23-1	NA	ASSLRQQGETQY
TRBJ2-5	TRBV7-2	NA	ASSLTGLAGGMETQY
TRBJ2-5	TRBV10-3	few	ATGGEETQY
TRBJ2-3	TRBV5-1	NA	ASSPGTPFSDTQY
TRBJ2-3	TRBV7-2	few	ASSLVGQDTQY
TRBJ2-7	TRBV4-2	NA	ASSQETGTYYEQY
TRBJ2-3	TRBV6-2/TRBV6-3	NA	ASRGTSSADTQY
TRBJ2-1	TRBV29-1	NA	SVEDFTGPSYNEQF
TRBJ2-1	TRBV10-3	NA	AVRTGNEQF
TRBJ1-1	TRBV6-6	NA	ASSHTPNTEAF
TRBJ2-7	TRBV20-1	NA	SASPGQGNYEQY
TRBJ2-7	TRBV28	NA	ASSFSASYEQY
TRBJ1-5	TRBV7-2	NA	ASSFGGPSNQPQH
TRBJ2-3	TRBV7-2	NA	ASNLGRRPSTDTQY
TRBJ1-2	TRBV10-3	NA	ATHSGYGYT
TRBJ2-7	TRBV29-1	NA	SVRSRGYEQY
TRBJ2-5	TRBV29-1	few	SVDRRVRETQY
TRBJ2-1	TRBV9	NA	ASSVGVRLAGGGNEQF
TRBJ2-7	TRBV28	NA	ASSFMGAARSSYEQY
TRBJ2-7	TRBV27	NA	ASRGQIYEQY
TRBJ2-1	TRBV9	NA	ASSDPGQRNEQF
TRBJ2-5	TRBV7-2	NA	ASSLGLAGVSTETQY
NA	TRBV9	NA	ASNGGGQETQY
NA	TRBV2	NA	ATDSGTPPYEQY
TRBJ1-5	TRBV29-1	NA	SVKTGGNQPQH
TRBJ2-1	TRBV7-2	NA	ASSSVLAGGLNEQF
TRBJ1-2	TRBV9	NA	ASSVEGGTMKGYT
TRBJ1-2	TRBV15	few	ATSRDRLSYGYT
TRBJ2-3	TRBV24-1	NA	ATSDSLAGVRSTDTQY
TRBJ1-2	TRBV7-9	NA	ASSLTTDNYGYT
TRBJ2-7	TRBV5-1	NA	ASMGDPPYEQY
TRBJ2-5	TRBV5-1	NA	ASSRGEVVGTLAYNEQY
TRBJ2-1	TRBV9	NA	ASSVAGGGANEQF
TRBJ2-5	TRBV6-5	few	ASSYRSGRIQETQY
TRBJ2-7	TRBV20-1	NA	SASSTGREQY
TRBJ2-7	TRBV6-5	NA	ASRRGLAGREQY
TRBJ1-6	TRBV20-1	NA	SARRQGSVILHSPLH
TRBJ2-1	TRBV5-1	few	ASSLIQNGNEQF
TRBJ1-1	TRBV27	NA	ASSLVGEANTEAF
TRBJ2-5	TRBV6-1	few	ASQDQETQY
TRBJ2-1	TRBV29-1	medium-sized	SACTRQGAWEQF
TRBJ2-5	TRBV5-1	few	ASSLEVGTYQETQY
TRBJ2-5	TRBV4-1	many	ASSQDQHQETQY
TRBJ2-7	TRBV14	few	ASSQDTGTWREQY
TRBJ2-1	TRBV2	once	ASSETLGGTSGGSSSSYNEQF
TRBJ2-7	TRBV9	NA	ASSGPGQGALNEQY
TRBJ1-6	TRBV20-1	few	SAPAMNSPLH
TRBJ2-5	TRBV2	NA	ASNRAAAYNEQY
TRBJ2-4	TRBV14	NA	ASSLATGAKNIQY
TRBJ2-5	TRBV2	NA	ASRGRLAGPQETQY
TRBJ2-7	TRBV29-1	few	SVEDTGWIYEQY
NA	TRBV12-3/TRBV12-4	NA	ASSSSGTSDYEQY
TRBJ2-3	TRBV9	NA	ASALFGTTDTQY
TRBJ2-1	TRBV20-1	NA	SARRLAGDPYNEQF
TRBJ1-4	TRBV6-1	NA	ASVEIGGASNEKLF
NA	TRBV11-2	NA	ASSFGISRNIQY